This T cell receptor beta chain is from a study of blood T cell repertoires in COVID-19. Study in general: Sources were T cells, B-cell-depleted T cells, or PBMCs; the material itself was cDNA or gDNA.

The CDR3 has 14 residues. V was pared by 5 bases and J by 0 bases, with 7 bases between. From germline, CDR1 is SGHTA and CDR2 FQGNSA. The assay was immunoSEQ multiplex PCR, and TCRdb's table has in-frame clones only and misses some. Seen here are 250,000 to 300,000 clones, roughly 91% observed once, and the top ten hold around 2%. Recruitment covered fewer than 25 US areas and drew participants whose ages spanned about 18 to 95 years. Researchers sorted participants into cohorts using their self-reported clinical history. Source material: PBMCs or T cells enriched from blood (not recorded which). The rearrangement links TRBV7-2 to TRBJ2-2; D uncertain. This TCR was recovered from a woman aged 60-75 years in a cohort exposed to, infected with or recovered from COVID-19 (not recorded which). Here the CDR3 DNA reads TGTGCCAGCAGCCTCACGGCGAACACCGGGGAGCTGTTTTTT. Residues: CASSLTANTGELFF.